A single sample is the source of the 15 T cell receptor beta chains below, sequenced in a study of blood T cell repertoires in COVID-19. Only in-frame clones appear in the TCRdb table, and some are missing; sequencing was by immunoSEQ multiplex PCR. Among about 330,000 clones listed, around 87% were seen once. The sample comprised PBMCs or T cells enriched from blood (not recorded which). The receptors originated from a woman aged 25-40 years who had recovered from COVID-19.

The chain employs TRBV5-4 and TRBJ2-1, with 9 bases aligning to TRBD1. The CDR3 contains 14 residues. V lost 6 bases and J lost 4; bases outside the gene matches: 5. Looked up from germline, CDR1 is SGHNT and CDR2 is YYREEE (reference sequence). CDR3 amino acids: CASNSGTGYNEQFF. The CDR3 region has the DNA TGTGCCAGCAATTCCGGGACAGGGTACAATGAGCAGTTCTTC.

V is TRBV7-9 and J is TRBJ2-3; possibly TRBD2 for D (5 bases). V was clipped by 5 bases and J by 4 bases, with 16 bases between them. The CDR3 has 15 residues. The germline gives CDR1 SEHNR, CDR2 FQNEAQ (reference sequence). CDR3 protein: CASSPTGVSADTQYF. The CDR3 coding sequence is TGTGCCAGCAGCCCGACCGGGGTATCGGCAGATACGCAGTATTTT.

This clone was detected once. The chain has TRBV27 and TRBJ2-1; perhaps TRBD2 as D (7 bases). V was pared by 7 bases and J by 4 bases, with 14 bases between. The germline CDR1 and CDR2 sequences are MNHEY and SMNVEV (reference sequence). The CDR3 runs 14 residues. The CDR3 sequence is CASTQGRGYNEQFF. CDR3 coding DNA: TGTGCCAGCACCCAGGGGCGGGGGTACAATGAGCAGTTCTTC.

The chain is built from TRBV13 and TRBJ2-7; D remains ambiguous. Trimming shortened V by 6 bases and J by 2 bases, and 14 bases separated the two germline ends. CDR3 length: 14 residues. CDR1 is PRHDT and CDR2 is FYEKMQ in the germline V gene (reference sequence). The CDR3 DNA sequence: TGTGCCAGCAGAGCCTTAGCCGGAACCTACGAGCAGTACTTC. Translated, it gives CASRALAGTYEQYF.

This clone appeared a single time. The chain is built from TRBV10-3 and TRBJ2-7; 10 bases line up with TRBD1. After removal of 6 bases from V and 5 bases from J, the junction contained 10 bases not matched to a gene. The CDR3 runs to 15 residues. CDR1 is ENHRY and CDR2 is SYGVKD in the germline V gene. CDR3 residues: CAISLLTGGSNEQYF. The CDR3 nucleotides are TGTGCCATCAGCCTCTTGACAGGGGGCTCTAACGAGCAGTACTTC.

This rearrangement joins TRBV2 to TRBJ1-3, with a weak D call TRBD1 (5 bases). The length of the CDR3 is 17 residues. From germline, CDR1 is SNHLY and CDR2 FYNNEI. V was trimmed by 0 bases and J by 0 bases, leaving 12 bases between them. The DNA of the CDR3 is TGTGCCAGCAGTGAAGCGCTACGGGGGTCCTCTGGAAACACCATATATTTT. Translating it yields CASSEALRGSSGNTIYF.

This clone was picked up one time. This chain joins TRBV5-1 and TRBJ1-2, with 9 bases lining up with TRBD1. The V gene end was trimmed by 4 bases and the J gene end by 7 bases; junction bases not matched to a gene: 11. Germline values: CDR1 SGHRS, CDR2 YFSETQ. CDR3 length equals 15 residues. This chain's CDR3 is CASSPTGGPVVGYTF. The CDR3 nucleotides read TGCGCCAGCAGCCCTACAGGGGGCCCGGTTGTTGGCTACACCTTC.

This sequence joins TRBV7-9 and TRBJ1-3, with D hard to call. The V end lost 5 bases, the J end lost 4 bases, and 18 bases lay between the germline ends. The CDR3 totals 16 residues. Germline CDR1 reads SEHNR; CDR2 reads FQNEAQ (reference sequence). The CDR3: CASSLRTTLVGNTIYF. For the CDR3, the DNA is TGTGCCAGCAGCCTGAGGACTACTTTGGTAGGAAACACCATATATTTT.

The V call is TRBV11-3, the J call TRBJ1-5, with D perhaps matching TRBD1 (5 bases). Germline V gives CDR1 SGHNT, CDR2 YENEEA. V was trimmed by 4 bases and J by 6 bases, leaving 13 bases between them. The length of the CDR3 is 14 residues. This chain's CDR3 is CASSSGPGAQPQHF. The DNA for the CDR3 is TGTGCCAGCAGCTCAGGGCCGGGTGCTCAGCCCCAGCATTTT.

V usage is TRBV5-1 and J usage is TRBJ2-2; a possible D gene is TRBD2 (6 bases). The V and J ends lost 4 bases and 2 bases respectively, with 12 bases between them. Germline CDR1 and CDR2: SGHRS and YFSETQ. The CDR3 is 15 residues long. CDR3 sequence (DNA): TGCGCCAGCAGCGCTATTAGCGGTAACACCGGGGAGCTGTTTTTT. It is translated as CASSAISGNTGELFF.

The J gene is TRBJ2-7, the V gene TRBV10-3; 12 nucleotides align to TRBD2. In germline, CDR1 is ENHRY, CDR2 SYGVKD. This CDR3 has 14 residues. The junction had 1 base not matched to a gene; V was cut back by 3 bases and J by 4 bases. The CDR3 region is CAISELAGGYEQYF. In nucleotides, the CDR3 is TGTGCCATCAGTGAACTAGCGGGGGGTTACGAGCAGTACTTC.

This sequence joins TRBV21-1 and TRBJ2-5; the table's D call of TRBD2 was not tested on the DNA. TRBV21-1 is a pseudogene locus. This CDR3 is built from 14 residues. The CDR3 nucleotides read TGTGCCAGCAGAGGGACTACCAGAAAAGAGACCCAGTACTTC. This codes for CASRGTTRKETQYF.

This clone has just one count. This sequence joins TRBV1 and TRBJ1-3; the table's TRBD1 call for D was not verified on the DNA. TRBV1 is a documented pseudogene. This CDR3 has 20 residues. The CDR3 nucleotides are TGCACCAGCAGCCCCAGAGTGGAACAGGGGGCTCAAAGATCTGGAAACACCATATATTTT. Its protein product is CTSSPRVEQGAQRSGNTIYF.

CDR3 bases: TGTGCCAGCAGTTTAACTGGGACTAGCGGTGTAGATACGCAGTATTTT. Translating it yields CASSLTGTSGVDTQYF. The chain uses TRBV27 and TRBJ2-3; 11 bases agree with TRBD2. The V gene's germline CDR1 is MNHEY and CDR2 SMNVEV (reference sequence). Trimming removed 2 bases from V and 5 bases from J; junction bases left unmatched: 6. The CDR3 length is 16 residues.

The chain uses TRBV24-1 and TRBJ1-2; no clear D gene. With 4 bases removed from V and 1 base from J, the gap between germline ends came to 6 bases. Germline V gene lookup returns CDR1 KGHDR and CDR2 SFDVKD. The CDR3 runs to 13 residues. CDR3 residues: CATSDPLNYGYTF. For the CDR3, the DNA is TGTGCCACCAGTGACCCTCTTAACTATGGCTACACCTTC.